Sequencing of this T cell receptor beta chain was carried out in a study of patients and donors after allogeneic stem cell transplantation. This clonotype was seen ten or more times. TCRdb recomputed calls from the RT-PCR reads with MiXCR, one row per CDR3 protein. The profile shows about 70,000 distinct CDR3 sequences, around 27% of them singletons. The CDR3 length is 15 residues. Germline CDR1 DFQATT, CDR2 SNEGSKA (reference sequence). The V segment lost 2 bases and the J segment 4 bases; nucleotides outside the gene matches: 4. The material sequenced was blood, either unsorted or a sorted T cell fraction (not recorded which). The V call is TRBV20-1, the J call TRBJ2-2; 10 bases line up with TRBD1. This sequence was found in a human donor who was either an allogeneic HSCT recipient or a stem cell or donor lymphocyte infusion donor (not recorded which). It is not recorded whose cells these are; they may come from a transplant donor. The CDR3: CSARSGTGVTGELFF. The CDR3 DNA follows: TGCAGTGCTAGATCCGGGACAGGGGTCACCGGGGAGCTGTTTTTT.